A single sample gave rise to the 16 T cell receptor beta chains below, sequenced in a study of shared clonotypes between healthy human individuals. Clones were read by immunoSEQ multiplex PCR, and TCRdb kept only the in-frame ones, dropping some. The profile shows hundreds of thousands of clones, about 74% of them singletons. The sample was PBMCs. Source of these receptors: a woman between 40 and 55 years old in good health. Some clones in this sample may be carry-over from other donors' samples.

Remarks on this clone: This clone may be a read error of a much larger clone one base away. The same CDR3 also results from other DNA sequences found in this sample. The chain has TRBV28 and TRBJ2-2; D is unresolved. With 3 bases removed from V and 4 bases from J, the gap between germline ends came to 3 bases. The germline gives CDR1 MDHEN, CDR2 SYDVKM. The CDR3 sequence is 12 residues long. The CDR3 is CASSLSTGELFF. The DNA for the CDR3 is TGTGCCAGCAGTTTGAGCACCGGGGAGCTGTTTTTT.

The chain combines TRBV5-6 with TRBJ2-3; D ambiguous. Germline V CDR1 and CDR2: SGHDT, YYEEEE. The CDR3 length is 15 residues. The V end was cut by 0 bases, the J end by 0 bases, with 8 bases between. In DNA, the CDR3 is TGTGCCAGCAGCTTGGTGGCAGTTAGCACAGATACGCAGTATTTT. Amino acid sequence: CASSLVAVSTDTQYF.

The chain uses TRBV2 and TRBJ1-1, with no clear D. The CDR3 covers 12 residues. Trimming cost V 6 bases and J 10 bases, with 15 bases left between them. The germline V gene has CDR1 SNHLY and CDR2 FYNNEI. The CDR3 coding sequence is TGTGCCAGCAGCAACGGGGTTCTGGTAGCTTTCTTT. It is translated as CASSNGVLVAFF.

This clone was detected a few times. The chain combines TRBV7-8 with TRBJ1-1, with D unresolved. CDR1 and CDR2 (germline): SGHVS, FQNEAQ. Trimming took 1 base from V and 1 from J, leaving 7 bases between them. CDR3 length: 14 residues. The CDR3 protein is CASSLGRRNTEAFF. Here the CDR3 DNA reads TGTGCCAGCAGCTTAGGACGGAGGAACACTGAAGCTTTCTTT.

This rearrangement joins TRBV19 to TRBJ1-2; weak D call: TRBD1 (5 bases). Trimming cost V 2 bases and J 5 bases, with 12 bases left between them. Per the germline V gene, CDR1 is LNHDA and CDR2 is SQIVND (reference sequence). The CDR3 extends over 14 amino acids. In nucleotides, the CDR3 is TGTGCCAGTAGTATAATAGGGGATTCTTATGGCTACACCTTC. As protein: CASSIIGDSYGYTF.

The chain is built from TRBV27 and TRBJ1-2, with 8 bases lining up with TRBD1. The CDR3 totals 14 residues. Unmatched junction bases numbered 5, after V lost 4 bases and J lost 4 bases. In germline, CDR1 is MNHEY, CDR2 SMNVEV (reference sequence). The CDR3 loop reads CASSSQGAGYGYTF. The DNA for the CDR3 is TGTGCCAGCAGTTCCCAGGGGGCCGGCTATGGCTACACCTTC.

This clone has only one observation. It differs at one base from a far larger clone, so likely a read error. The chain combines TRBV25-1 with TRBJ1-3; D unresolved. From germline, CDR1 is MGHDK and CDR2 SYGVNS. There are 14 residues in the CDR3. CDR3 protein: CASSEWDLGNAIYF. CDR3 sequence (DNA): TGTGCCAGCAGTGAATGGGATCTTGGAAACGCCATATATTTT.

For this clone: The same CDR3 is also encoded by other DNA sequences in this sample. This chain joins TRBV6-5 and TRBJ2-2, with a tentative D call TRBD1 (5 bases). Germline V gene lookup returns CDR1 MNHEY and CDR2 SVGAGI. Trimming took 0 bases from V and 5 from J, leaving 7 bases between them. This CDR3 region has 14 residues. CDR3 bases: TGTGCCAGCAGTTACTCGGGGCGGACCGGGGAGCTGTTTTTT. Protein: CASSYSGRTGELFF.

This rearrangement joins TRBV9 to TRBJ1-2; TRBD1 might be the D (5 bases). The germline gives CDR1 SGDLS, CDR2 YYNGEE. V shed 4 bases and J shed 8 bases, with 18 bases lying between them. The CDR3 contains 14 residues. Here the CDR3 DNA reads TGTGCCAGCAGCCCTGGGACGAATTTTTTGGGCTACACCTTC. Its protein is CASSPGTNFLGYTF.

J is TRBJ1-1 and V is TRBV28; no firm D call. V dropped 6 bases and J dropped 0 bases, with 5 bases sitting between them. The CDR3 consists of 12 residues. In germline, CDR1 is MDHEN, CDR2 SYDVKM. The CDR3 is CASRFMNTEAFF. CDR3 DNA: TGTGCCAGCAGGTTCATGAACACTGAAGCTTTCTTT.

Concerning this clone itself: This likely reflects a read error, since a far larger clone is one base away. The same CDR3 can be traced to other DNA sequences in this sample. The chain couples TRBV28 to TRBJ1-2; D possibly corresponds to TRBD1 (6 bases). Between the trimmed V and J ends, which lost 6 bases and 3 bases, there was a span of 8 bases. The CDR3 covers 12 residues. The V gene's germline CDR1 is MDHEN and CDR2 SYDVKM. CDR3: CASRAGDYGYTF. DNA for the CDR3: TGTGCCAGCAGAGCAGGGGACTATGGCTACACCTTC.

The chain combines TRBV4-2 with TRBJ1-1; D ambiguous. Germline CDR1 reads LGHNA; CDR2 reads YNFKEQ. The V gene lost 0 bases and the J gene lost 7 bases, with 9 bases spanning the gap. The CDR3 consists of 13 residues. The CDR3 region is CASSQEGGLEAFF. As DNA, the CDR3 is TGTGCCAGCAGCCAAGAGGGCGGACTTGAAGCTTTCTTT.

V gene TRBV28 combines with J gene TRBJ2-7, with 9 bases matching TRBD1. The CDR3 loop spans 15 amino acids. Germline CDR1 MDHEN, CDR2 SYDVKM. Trimming took 4 bases from V and 3 from J; bases not matched to a gene: 7. CDR3 in DNA: TGTGCCAGCAGTTCCGGGACAGGGCCCTTCTACGAGCAGTACTTC. Protein sequence: CASSSGTGPFYEQYF.

This chain links TRBV2 with TRBJ2-7; 7 bases fit TRBD2. This CDR3 spans 14 amino acids. V was pared by 8 bases and J by 0 bases, with 7 bases of the junction left unmatched. Germline-derived CDR1 and CDR2 are SNHLY and FYNNEI. The CDR3 protein is CASLAGALSYEQYF. In nucleotides, the CDR3 is TGTGCCAGCCTGGCGGGAGCCCTCTCCTACGAGCAGTACTTC.

The chain uses TRBV2 and TRBJ1-2; D is unresolved. Germline-derived CDR1 and CDR2 are SNHLY and FYNNEI. The CDR3 runs 12 residues. The V end lost 2 bases, the J end lost 12 bases, and 13 bases lay between the germline ends. The CDR3 sequence: CASSELEDVDTF. The CDR3 DNA reads TGTGCCAGCAGTGAACTGGAGGATGTAGACACCTTC.

With respect to this clone: A read error likely explains this, since a far larger clone differs by one base. The chain joins TRBV10-3 to TRBJ2-5; 8 bases line up with TRBD1. This CDR3 is 19 amino acids long. Germline trimming cut 2 bases from V and 3 bases from J; bases unmatched to any gene: 17. Germline CDR1 reads ENHRY; CDR2 reads SYGVKD. The CDR3 here is CAISERGAGGGHHKETQYF. The CDR3 DNA is TGTGCCATCAGTGAGAGGGGTGCAGGGGGCGGCCACCACAAAGAGACCCAGTACTTC.